This entry lists 10 T cell receptor beta chains sequenced from one sample in a study of a mutant IDH1 vaccine in newly diagnosed glioma. Data came from immunoSEQ multiplex PCR; TCRdb stores just in-frame clones and leaves some out. The sample includes roughly 40,000 clones, approximately 83% of them seen just once. For these receptors, no antigen is known. Time point denoted: week 5, during vaccination. Doses consisted of 300 ug of mutant IDH1 20-mer peptide each, paired with topical imiquimod. This specimen consisted of PBMCs, obtained from a glioma patient whose treatment included an IDH1 peptide vaccine. These TCRs come from a man between 40 and 49 years old with glioma.

The J gene is TRBJ2-3, the V gene TRBV5-1; D may be TRBD1 (5 bases). The CDR3 sequence is 16 residues long. The V end was cut by 4 bases, the J end by 5 bases, with 20 bases between. Germline-derived CDR1 and CDR2 are SGHRS and YFSETQ. CDR3 protein: CASSASIGRVVDTQYF. CDR3 coding DNA: TGCGCCAGCAGCGCATCGATTGGCAGGGTGGTAGATACGCAGTATTTT.

The chain uses TRBV7-3 and TRBJ2-1, with 8 bases matching TRBD1. V lost 5 bases to trimming and J lost 7 bases; unmatched junction nucleotides: 10. CDR1 and CDR2 from the germline V gene are SGHTA and FQGTGA. The CDR3 loop spans 15 amino acids. CDR3 bases: TGTGCCAGCAGCCCAGGAACAGGGGGATGGAATGAGCAGTTCTTC. This sequence encodes CASSPGTGGWNEQFF.

The table lists this clone with a count of one. The chain couples TRBV6-5 to TRBJ2-1; D ambiguous. The CDR3 has 15 residues. Per germline, CDR1 MNHEY and CDR2 SVGAGI. Trimming removed 4 bases at V and 8 bases at J, with 18 bases between. The CDR3 reads CASSSSSIGLDEQFF. In DNA form, the CDR3 reads TGTGCCAGCAGTTCCTCGAGTATAGGGTTGGATGAGCAGTTCTTC.

The chain uses TRBV6-1 and TRBJ2-3, with TRBD1 as a possible D gene (6 bases). In germline, CDR1 is MNHNS, CDR2 SASEGT. Trimming shortened V by 4 bases and J by 3 bases, and 20 bases separated the two germline ends. The CDR3 is 17 residues long. CDR3 nucleotides: TGTGCCAGCAGTGCAGGGGTGAACGGGCCCGGGACAGATACGCAGTATTTT. Its translation is CASSAGVNGPGTDTQYF.

The genes are TRBV5-1 and TRBJ1-2; D is perhaps TRBD1 (5 bases). Germline V lookup: CDR1 SGHRS, CDR2 YFSETQ. The CDR3 runs to 18 residues. V lost 4 bases and J 5 bases, leaving 27 bases between the germline ends. In DNA form, the CDR3 reads TGCGCCAGCAGCACCGCCTCAGGGCGCAGCCTGCTGTTTTATGGCTACACCTTC. It encodes CASSTASGRSLLFYGYTF.

The rearrangement links TRBV7-9 to TRBJ2-1; TRBD2 might be the D (5 bases). This CDR3 is built from 15 residues. Trimming left V 6 bases short and J 1 base short, with 13 bases between. CDR1 and CDR2 (germline): SEHNR, FQNEAQ (reference sequence). The CDR3 DNA follows: TGTGCCAGCAGGTCGCCAGCGGTTTCCTACAATGAGCAGTTCTTC. Its translation is CASRSPAVSYNEQFF.

The J gene is TRBJ2-1, the V gene TRBV7-2; D remains unclear. The V and J ends lost 5 bases and 9 bases respectively, with 14 bases between them. The CDR3 runs 13 residues. Germline loops: CDR1 SGHTA, CDR2 FQGNSA. The CDR3 coding sequence is TGTGCCAGCAGCATAGGGATCGGCATTGAGCAGTTCTTC. As protein: CASSIGIGIEQFF.

The chain links TRBV11-2 to TRBJ1-1; D may be TRBD1 (6 bases). Trimming shortened V by 4 bases and J by 0 bases, and 12 bases separated the two germline ends. This CDR3 spans 15 amino acids. Germline values: CDR1 SGHAT, CDR2 FQNNGV. The chain's CDR3 is CASSYRQAMNTEAFF. The DNA of the CDR3 is TGTGCCAGCAGCTACCGACAGGCGATGAACACTGAAGCTTTCTTT.

The CDR3 DNA follows: TGCGCCAGCAGCCAACCCGGGACTAGACGGTATTACGAGCAGTACTTC. Translating gives CASSQPGTRRYYEQYF. V and J are TRBV4-1 and TRBJ2-7; 8 bases are a match to TRBD2. J gave up 4 bases and V 2 bases, and 10 bases lay outside the gene matches. CDR1 is MGHRA, CDR2 YSYEKL, per germline. The CDR3 has 16 residues.

The chain is built from TRBV10-3 and TRBJ2-5, with TRBD1 matching 8 bases. CDR1 and CDR2 (germline): ENHRY, SYGVKD. This CDR3 region has 13 residues. The J segment lost 2 bases and the V segment lost 6 bases, leaving 2 bases of the junction unmatched. Written as DNA, the CDR3 is TGTGCCATCAGAGGACAGGGACAAGAGACCCAGTACTTC. Translated: CAIRGQGQETQYF.